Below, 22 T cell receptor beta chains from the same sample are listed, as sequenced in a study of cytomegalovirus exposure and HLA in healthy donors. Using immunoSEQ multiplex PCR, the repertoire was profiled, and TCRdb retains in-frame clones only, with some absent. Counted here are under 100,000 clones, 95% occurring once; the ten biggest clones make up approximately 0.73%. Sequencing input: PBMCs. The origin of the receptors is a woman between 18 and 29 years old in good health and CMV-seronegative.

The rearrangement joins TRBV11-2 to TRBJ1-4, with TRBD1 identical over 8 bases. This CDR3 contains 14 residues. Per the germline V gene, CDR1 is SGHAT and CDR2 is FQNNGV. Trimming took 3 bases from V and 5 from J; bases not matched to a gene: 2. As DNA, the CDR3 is TGTGCCAGCAGCTTGCGACAGGGGAATGAAAAACTGTTTTTT. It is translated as CASSLRQGNEKLFF. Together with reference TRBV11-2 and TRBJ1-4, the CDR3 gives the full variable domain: EAGVAQSPRYKIIEKRQSVAFWCNPISGHATLYWYQQILGQGPKLLIQFQNNGVVDDSQLPKDRFSAERLKGVDSTLKIQPAKLEDSAVYLCASSLRQGNEKLFFGSGTQLSVL.

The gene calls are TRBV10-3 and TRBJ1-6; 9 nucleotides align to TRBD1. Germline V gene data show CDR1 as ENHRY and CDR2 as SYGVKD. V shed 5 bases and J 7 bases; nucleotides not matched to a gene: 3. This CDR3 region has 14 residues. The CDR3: CAISSGTGNSPLHF. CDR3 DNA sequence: TGTGCCATCAGTAGTGGGACAGGGAATTCACCCCTCCACTTT.

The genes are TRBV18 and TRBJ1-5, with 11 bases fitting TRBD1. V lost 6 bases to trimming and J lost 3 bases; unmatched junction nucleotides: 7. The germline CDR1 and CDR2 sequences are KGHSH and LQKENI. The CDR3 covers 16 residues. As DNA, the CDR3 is TGTGCCAGCTCCCTAGGGACAGGGGGTACCAATCAGCCCCAGCATTTT. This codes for CASSLGTGGTNQPQHF. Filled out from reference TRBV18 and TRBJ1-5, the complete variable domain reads NAGVMQNPRHLVRRRGQEARLRCSPMKGHSHVYWYRQLPEEGLKFMVYLQKENIIDESGMPKERFSAEFPKEGPSILRIQQVVRGDSAAYFCASSLGTGGTNQPQHFGDGTRLSIL.

CDR3 residues: CASSERGLDTFF. The CDR3 DNA follows: TGCGCCAGCAGTGAGAGGGGACTAGATACGTTCTTC. The chain employs TRBV10-2 and TRBJ2-1; 8 bases are shared with TRBD2. Losses at the gene ends were 2 bases for V and 15 bases for J; bases not matched to a gene: 6. Germline V gene lookup returns CDR1 WSHSY and CDR2 SAAADI. The CDR3 covers 12 residues.

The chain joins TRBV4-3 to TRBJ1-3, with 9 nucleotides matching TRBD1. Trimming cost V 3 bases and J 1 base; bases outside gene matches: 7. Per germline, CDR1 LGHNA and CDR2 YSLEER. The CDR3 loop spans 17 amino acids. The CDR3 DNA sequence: TGCGCCAGCAGCCAGACCGGGACAGGGAGATCTGGAAACACCATATATTTT. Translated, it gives CASSQTGTGRSGNTIYF.

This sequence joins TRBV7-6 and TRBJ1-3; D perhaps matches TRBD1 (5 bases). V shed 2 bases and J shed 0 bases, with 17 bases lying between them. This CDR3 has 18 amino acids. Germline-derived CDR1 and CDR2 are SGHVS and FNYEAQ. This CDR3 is CASSLPPGGGFSGNTIYF. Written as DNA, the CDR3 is TGTGCCAGCAGCTTACCTCCTGGGGGGGGATTCTCTGGAAACACCATATATTTT.

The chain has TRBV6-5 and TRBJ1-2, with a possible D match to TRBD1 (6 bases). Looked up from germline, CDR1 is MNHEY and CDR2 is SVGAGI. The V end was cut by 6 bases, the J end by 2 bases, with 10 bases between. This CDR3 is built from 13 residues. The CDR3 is CASRATGNYGYTF. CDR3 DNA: TGTGCCAGCAGGGCAACAGGGAACTATGGCTACACCTTC.

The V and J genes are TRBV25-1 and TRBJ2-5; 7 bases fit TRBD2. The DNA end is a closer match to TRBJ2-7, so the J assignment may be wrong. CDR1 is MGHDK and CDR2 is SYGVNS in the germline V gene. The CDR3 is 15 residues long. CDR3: CASSPGGGGRDEQYF. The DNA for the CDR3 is TGTGCCAGCAGCCCTGGGGGGGGAGGGAGGGACGAGCAGTACTTC.

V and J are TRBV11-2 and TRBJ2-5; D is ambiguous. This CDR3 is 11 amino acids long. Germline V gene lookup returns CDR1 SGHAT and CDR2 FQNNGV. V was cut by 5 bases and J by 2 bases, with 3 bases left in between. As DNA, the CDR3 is TGTGCCAGCAGCCTGCAAGAGACCCAGTACTTC. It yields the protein CASSLQETQYF. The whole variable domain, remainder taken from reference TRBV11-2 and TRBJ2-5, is EAGVAQSPRYKIIEKRQSVAFWCNPISGHATLYWYQQILGQGPKLLIQFQNNGVVDDSQLPKDRFSAERLKGVDSTLKIQPAKLEDSAVYLCASSLQETQYFGPGTRLLVL.

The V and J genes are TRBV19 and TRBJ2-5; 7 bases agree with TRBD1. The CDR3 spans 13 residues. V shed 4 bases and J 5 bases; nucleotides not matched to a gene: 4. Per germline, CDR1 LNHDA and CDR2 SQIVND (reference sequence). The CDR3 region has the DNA TGTGCCAGTAGTACCACAGGGGTGGAGACCCAGTACTTC. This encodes CASSTTGVETQYF.

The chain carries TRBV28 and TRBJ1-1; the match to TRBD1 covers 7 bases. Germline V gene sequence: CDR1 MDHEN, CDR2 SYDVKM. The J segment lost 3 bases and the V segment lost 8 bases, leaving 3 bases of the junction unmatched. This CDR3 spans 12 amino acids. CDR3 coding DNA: TGTGCCAGCTCAACAGGGGACACTGAAGCTTTCTTT. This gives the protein CASSTGDTEAFF.

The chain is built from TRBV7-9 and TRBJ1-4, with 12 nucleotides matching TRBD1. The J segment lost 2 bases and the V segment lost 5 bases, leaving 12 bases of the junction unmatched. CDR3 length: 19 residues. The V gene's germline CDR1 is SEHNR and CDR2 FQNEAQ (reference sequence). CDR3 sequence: CASSPGTGGNYRTNEKLFF. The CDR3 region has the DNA TGTGCCAGCAGCCCGGGGACAGGGGGCAACTATCGTACTAATGAAAAACTGTTTTTT.

The CDR3 sequence is CSVEVGGKTQYF. The CDR3 DNA follows: TGCAGCGTTGAAGTAGGGGGTAAGACCCAGTACTTC. The gene calls are TRBV29-1 and TRBJ2-5; tentatively, D is TRBD1 (6 bases). Germline V lookup: CDR1 SQVTM, CDR2 ANQGSEA. The V end was cut by 1 base, the J end by 6 bases, with 9 bases between. There are 12 residues in the CDR3.

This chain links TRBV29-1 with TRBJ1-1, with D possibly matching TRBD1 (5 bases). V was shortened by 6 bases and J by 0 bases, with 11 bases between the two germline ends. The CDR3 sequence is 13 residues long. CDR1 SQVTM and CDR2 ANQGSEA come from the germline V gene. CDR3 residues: CSVSGLMNTEAFF. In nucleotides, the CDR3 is TGCAGCGTGTCAGGGTTAATGAACACTGAAGCTTTCTTT.

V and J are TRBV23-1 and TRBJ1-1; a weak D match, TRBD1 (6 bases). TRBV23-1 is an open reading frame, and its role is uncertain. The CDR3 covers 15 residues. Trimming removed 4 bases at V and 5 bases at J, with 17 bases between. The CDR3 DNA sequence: TGCGCCAGCAGTCTCGGACAGCCTCGGGGTACTGAAGCTTTCTTT. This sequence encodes CASSLGQPRGTEAFF.

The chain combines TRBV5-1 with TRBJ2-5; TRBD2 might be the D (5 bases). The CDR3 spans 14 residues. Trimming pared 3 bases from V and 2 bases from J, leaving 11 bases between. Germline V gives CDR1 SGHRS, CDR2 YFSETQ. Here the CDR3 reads CASSSGSWQETQYF. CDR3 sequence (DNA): TGCGCCAGCAGCTCGGGGAGTTGGCAAGAGACCCAGTACTTC.

CDR3 amino acids: CASSFGRGPNTEAFF. Here the CDR3 DNA reads TGTGCCAGCAGCTTCGGCAGGGGCCCGAACACTGAAGCTTTCTTT. The chain is built from TRBV7-2 and TRBJ1-1; possibly TRBD1 for D (6 bases). Germline V lookup: CDR1 SGHTA, CDR2 FQGNSA. The CDR3 consists of 15 residues. Trimming removed 3 bases from V and 1 base from J, with 12 bases in between. Complete variable domain (other parts from reference TRBV7-2 and TRBJ1-1): GAGVSQSPSNKVTEKGKDVELRCDPISGHTALYWYRQSLGQGLEFLIYFQGNSAPDKSGLPSDRFSAERTGGSVSTLTIQRTQQEDSAVYLCASSFGRGPNTEAFFGQGTRLTVV.

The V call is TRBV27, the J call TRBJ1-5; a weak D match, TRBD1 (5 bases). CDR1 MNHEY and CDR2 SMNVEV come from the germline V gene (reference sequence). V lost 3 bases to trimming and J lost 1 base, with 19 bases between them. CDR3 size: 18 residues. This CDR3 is CASSFARNQGHSNQPQHF. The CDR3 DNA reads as TGTGCCAGCAGTTTTGCCCGAAACCAGGGCCACAGCAATCAGCCCCAGCATTTT.

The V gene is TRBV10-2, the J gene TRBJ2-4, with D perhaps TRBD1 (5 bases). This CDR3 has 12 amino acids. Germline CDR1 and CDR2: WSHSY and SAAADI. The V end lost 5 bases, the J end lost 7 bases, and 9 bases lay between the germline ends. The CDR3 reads CASSLTVNIQYF. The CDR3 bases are TGCGCCAGCAGTTTGACAGTGAACATTCAGTACTTC.

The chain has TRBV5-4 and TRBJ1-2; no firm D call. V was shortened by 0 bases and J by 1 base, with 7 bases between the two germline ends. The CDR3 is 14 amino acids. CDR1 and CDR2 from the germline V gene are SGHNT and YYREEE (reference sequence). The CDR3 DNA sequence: TGTGCCAGCAGCTTGGCCTGGAGTAACTATGGCTACACCTTC. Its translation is CASSLAWSNYGYTF.

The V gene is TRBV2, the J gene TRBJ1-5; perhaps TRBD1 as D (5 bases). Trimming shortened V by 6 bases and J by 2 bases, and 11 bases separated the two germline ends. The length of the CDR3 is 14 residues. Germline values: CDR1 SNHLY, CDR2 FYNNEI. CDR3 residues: CASRRDSGNQPQHF. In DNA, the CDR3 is TGTGCCAGCAGACGAGACAGTGGCAATCAGCCCCAGCATTTT.

The CDR3 nucleotides are TGTGCCATCAGTAGTTTCGGGACAGGGGACAATGAGCAGTTCTTC. Protein sequence: CAISSFGTGDNEQFF. The chain joins TRBV10-3 to TRBJ2-1; 10 bases map to TRBD1. Trimming at V came to 5 bases and at J to 5 bases, leaving 6 bases not matched to a gene. The germline CDR1 and CDR2 sequences are ENHRY and SYGVKD. The CDR3 spans 15 residues.